This is a list of T cell receptor beta chains from one sample in a study of blood T cells in healthy people across ages. Via MiXCR, TCRdb re-called the 5' RACE reads, giving one row per CDR3 protein. The data show roughly 1,700,000 distinct CDR3 sequences, about 28% seen once. Sequenced: blood. Receptors were obtained from a woman in her thirties in good health. Each CDR3 is given with its conserved first and last residue. D genes are given only for firm matches. The size field is filled for only some rows; it gives once, few, many or a size class.

v_gene	j_gene	abundance	d_gene	CDR3aa	CDR3nt
TRBV18	TRBJ2-5	many	-	CASSPETQYF	TGTGCCAGCTCACCGGAGACCCAGTACTTC
TRBV7-9	TRBJ1-2	few	-	CASRHTLTGRYGYTF	TGTGCCAGCAGGCATACCTTGACAGGCCGCTATGGCTACACCTTC
TRBV5-5	TRBJ2-2	-	TRBD1	CASSWGQGEAGELFF	TGTGCCAGCAGCTGGGGACAGGGGGAGGCCGGGGAGCTGTTTTTT
TRBV9	TRBJ2-3	few	-	CASSGGGYSTDTQYF	TGTGCCAGCAGCGGAGGTGGCTATAGCACAGATACGCAGTATTTT
TRBV6-4	TRBJ2-2	few	TRBD1	CASRQTGETGELFF	TGTGCCAGCAGACAGACAGGGGAAACCGGGGAGCTGTTTTTT
TRBV12-3/TRBV12-4	TRBJ2-1	few	-	CASSFRDTARIGQFF	TGTGCCAGCAGTTTCCGAGACACAGCCCGCATTGGGCAGTTCTTC
TRBV29-1	TRBJ2-7	many	-	CSVTGSVKTYEQYF	TGCAGCGTTACCGGTAGCGTCAAGACCTACGAGCAGTACTTC
TRBV6-5	TRBJ1-1	few	-	CASSYDHNTEAFF	TGTGCCAGCAGTTACGACCACAACACTGAAGCTTTCTTT
TRBV5-1	TRBJ2-5	-	TRBD1	CASSFNTDRQETQYF	TGCGCCAGCAGCTTCAACACGGACAGGCAAGAGACCCAGTACTTC
TRBV5-8	TRBJ1-5	-	-	CAGSFESIQPQHF	TGTGCCGGCAGCTTCGAGTCCATCCAGCCCCAGCATTTT
TRBV7-2	TRBJ1-1	few	TRBD1	CASSLFTGGTKAFF	TGTGCCAGCAGCTTATTTACAGGGGGAACTAAAGCTTTCTTT
TRBV3-1	TRBJ1-2	-	-	CASSQVRGSYGYTF	TGTGCCAGCAGCCAAGTCCGCGGTAGCTATGGCTACACCTTC
TRBV10-3	TRBJ2-7	many	TRBD1	CAIRPGTGTPEQYF	TGTGCCATCAGGCCCGGGACAGGGACCCCCGAGCAGTACTTC
TRBV19	TRBJ1-5	-	-	CASRLHSNQPQHF	TGTGCCAGTAGGCTCCATAGCAATCAGCCCCAGCATTTT
TRBV7-9	TRBJ2-7	many	TRBD1	CASSLYRGTDEQYF	TGTGCCAGCAGCTTATACAGGGGAACGGACGAGCAGTACTTC
TRBV3-1	TRBJ2-1	-	TRBD2	CASRLQGGTSGSNEQFF	TGTGCCAGCAGACTTCAAGGGGGGACTAGCGGGAGTAATGAGCAGTTCTTC
TRBV25-1	TRBJ2-7	many	-	CASTKGTGSYEQYF	TGTGCCAGCACCAAAGGGACGGGATCCTACGAGCAGTACTTC
TRBV9	TRBJ2-5	many	-	CASSTDPGKTQYF	TGTGCCAGCAGCACCGACCCAGGGAAGACCCAGTACTTC
TRBV25-1	TRBJ1-1	-	TRBD1	CASRTGGAEGTTNTEAFF	TGTGCCAGCAGGACAGGGGGCGCAGAGGGGACCACGAACACTGAAGCTTTCTTT
TRBV5-1	TRBJ1-1	-	TRBD1	CASSLGQGTPSNTEAFF	TGCGCCAGCAGCTTGGGACAGGGTACGCCGTCGAACACTGAAGCTTTCTTT
TRBV13	TRBJ2-1	-	-	CASSSGGPHEQFF	TGTGCCAGCAGCTCAGGGGGGCCCCATGAGCAGTTCTTC
TRBV5-1	TRBJ2-5	-	-	CASSTRGPLRFNVFETQYF	TGCGCCAGCAGCACCCGGGGGCCTTTACGTTTTAATGTGTTCGAGACCCAGTACTTC
TRBV29-1	TRBJ1-5	-	-	CSVAMDSNNQPQHF	TGCAGCGTTGCTATGGACAGTAACAATCAGCCCCAGCATTTT
TRBV6-5	TRBJ1-6	-	-	CASSYYASGSPRHF	TGTGCCAGCAGTTACTACGCAAGCGGTTCACCCCGCCACTTT
TRBV18	TRBJ2-1	-	-	CASPPDEVGEQFF	TGTGCCAGCCCACCGGACGAAGTGGGTGAGCAGTTCTTC
TRBV6-5	TRBJ2-1	many	TRBD2	CASSRPRAGGNNEQFF	TGTGCCAGCAGTAGGCCTAGGGCGGGGGGAAACAATGAGCAGTTCTTC
TRBV11-1	TRBJ2-3	-	-	CASSPGAVYSTDTQYF	TGTGCCAGCAGCCCAGGGGCAGTTTACAGCACAGATACGCAGTATTTT
TRBV28	TRBJ2-7	many	-	CASRNPSSYEQYF	TGTGCCTCTCGAAACCCGAGCTCCTACGAGCAGTACTTC
TRBV29-1	TRBJ2-3	once	TRBD2	CSGSRRGNTDTQYF	TGCAGCGGCTCGCGGCGGGGGAACACAGATACGCAGTATTTT
TRBV6-6	TRBJ1-1	-	-	CASSYRGRGTEAFF	TGTGCCAGCAGTTACCGCGGGAGAGGCACTGAAGCTTTCTTT
TRBV3-1	TRBJ2-7	-	TRBD1	CASSQHRTGDEQYF	TGTGCCAGCAGCCAACACCGGACAGGGGACGAGCAGTACTTC
TRBV9	TRBJ2-5	-	TRBD2	CASSVGGLAGPQETQYF	TGTGCCAGCAGCGTAGGGGGGTTAGCGGGTCCTCAAGAGACCCAGTACTTC
TRBV6-1	TRBJ2-5	many	-	CASSGQGSQETQYF	TGTGCCAGCAGTGGCCAGGGCAGCCAAGAGACCCAGTACTTC
TRBV7-8	TRBJ2-3	once	TRBD2	CASSLRRLADTDTQYF	TGTGCCAGCAGCTTAAGGAGACTAGCGGACACAGATACGCAGTATTTT
TRBV3-1	TRBJ2-7	few	-	CASSRRLSEQYF	TGTGCCAGCAGCCGGAGGTTGTCCGAGCAGTACTTC
TRBV5-1	TRBJ1-1	-	-	CASSWRGALEEAFF	TGCGCCAGCAGCTGGCGGGGGGCTCTAGAGGAGGCTTTCTTT
TRBV20-1	TRBJ2-1	-	TRBD2	CSVRRASGRWSNEQFF	TGCAGTGTACGGAGGGCTAGCGGGAGGTGGAGCAATGAGCAGTTCTTC
TRBV20-1	TRBJ2-7	few	-	CSASTLYEQYF	TGCAGTGCGAGCACCTTGTACGAGCAGTACTTC
TRBV10-3	TRBJ2-1	-	TRBD2	CAISASGGGNEQFF	TGTGCCATCAGTGCCAGCGGGGGAGGCAATGAGCAGTTCTTC
TRBV18	TRBJ2-5	many	TRBD2	CAISPTSGKETQYF	TGTGCCATCTCTCCAACTAGCGGAAAAGAGACCCAGTACTTC
TRBV12-3/TRBV12-4	TRBJ1-6	-	-	CASSAQYNSPLHF	TGTGCCAGCAGTGCCCAGTACAATTCACCCCTCCACTTT
TRBV21-1	TRBJ2-1	-	-	CASSKGYSYPHEQFF	TGTGCCAGCAGCAAAGGGTACAGTTACCCCCATGAGCAGTTCTTC
TRBV7-9	TRBJ2-1	-	-	CASSSGCPYDEQFF	TGTGCCAGCAGCTCCGGGTGCCCCTACGATGAGCAGTTCTTC
TRBV21-1	TRBJ1-4	-	-	CASSPTSYQTREKLFF	TGTGCCAGCAGCCCGACGAGTTACCAAACGCGTGAAAAACTGTTTTTT
TRBV28	TRBJ1-4	few	-	CASSPVGRTNEKLFF	TGTGCCAGCAGCCCAGTAGGGCGGACTAATGAAAAACTGTTTTTT
TRBV9	TRBJ2-5	few	TRBD2	CASSVGQRESETQYF	TGTGCCAGCAGCGTAGGTCAGCGGGAGTCAGAGACCCAGTACTTC
TRBV7-3	TRBJ2-1	few	TRBD2	CASTPGLAGSYNEQFF	TGTGCCAGCACCCCGGGACTAGCGGGGTCCTACAATGAGCAGTTCTTC
TRBV28	TRBJ1-2	-	-	CASSYTPVGAGGYTF	TGTGCCAGCAGTTACACTCCTGTGGGGGCTGGGGGCTACACCTTC